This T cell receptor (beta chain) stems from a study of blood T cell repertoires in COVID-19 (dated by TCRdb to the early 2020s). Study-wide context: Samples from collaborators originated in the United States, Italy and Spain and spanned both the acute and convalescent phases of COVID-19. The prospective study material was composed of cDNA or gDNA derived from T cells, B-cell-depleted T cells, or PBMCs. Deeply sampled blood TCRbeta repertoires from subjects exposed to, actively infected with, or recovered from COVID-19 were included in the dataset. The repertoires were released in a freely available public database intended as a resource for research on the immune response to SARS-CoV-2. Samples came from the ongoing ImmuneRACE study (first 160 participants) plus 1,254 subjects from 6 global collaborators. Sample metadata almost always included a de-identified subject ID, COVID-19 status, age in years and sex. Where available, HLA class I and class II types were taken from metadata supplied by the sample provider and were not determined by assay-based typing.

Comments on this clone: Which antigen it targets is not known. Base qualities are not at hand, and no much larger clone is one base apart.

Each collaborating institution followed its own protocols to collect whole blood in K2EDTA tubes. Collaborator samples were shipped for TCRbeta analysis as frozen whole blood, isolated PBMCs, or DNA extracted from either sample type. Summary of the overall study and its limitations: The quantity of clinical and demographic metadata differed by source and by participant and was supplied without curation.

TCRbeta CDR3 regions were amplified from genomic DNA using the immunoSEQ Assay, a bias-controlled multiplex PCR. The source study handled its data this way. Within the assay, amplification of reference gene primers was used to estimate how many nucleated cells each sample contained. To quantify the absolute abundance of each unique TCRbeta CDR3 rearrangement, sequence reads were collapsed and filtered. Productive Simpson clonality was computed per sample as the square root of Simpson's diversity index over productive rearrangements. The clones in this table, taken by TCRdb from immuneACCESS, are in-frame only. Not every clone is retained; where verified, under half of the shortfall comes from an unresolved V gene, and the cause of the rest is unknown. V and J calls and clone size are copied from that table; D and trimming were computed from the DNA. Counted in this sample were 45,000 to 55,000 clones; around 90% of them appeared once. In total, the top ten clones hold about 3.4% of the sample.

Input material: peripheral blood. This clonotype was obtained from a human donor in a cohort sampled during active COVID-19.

The CDR3 reads CASNELAGNTGELFF. DNA sequence: TGTGCCAGCAACGAACTAGCGGGCAACACCGGGGAGCTGTTTTTT. The V and J genes are TRBV5-6 and TRBJ2-2, with 9 bases aligning to TRBD2. Inclusive of the bounding cysteine and phenylalanine, the CDR3 is 15 residues long. Left in the record is the CDR3 DNA by itself, 45 bases read in frame from the first base. The germline V gene supplies CDR1 SGHDT and CDR2 YYEEEE. Germline trimming: 6 bases from V, 2 bases from J; junction bases outside gene matches: 5.